This record looks at one TCR beta chain sequence and its context. Its specificity is unknown. PCR used 60 Vbeta primers and 13 Jbeta primers. The data were produced by immunoSEQ multiplex PCR, yet TCRdb's version contains in-frame clones alone and is incomplete. The sample lists 200,000 or so clones, around 86% occurring once. The data stem from a study of cytomegalovirus exposure and HLA in healthy donors. General study findings and limits: Analyzed later, most CMV-associated TCR beta chains appeared HLA-restricted.

Per the germline V gene, CDR1 is MNHEY and CDR2 is SVGAGI. This CDR3 comprises 16 residues. Unmatched junction bases numbered 2, after V lost 0 bases and J lost 0 bases. The receptor was derived from a woman aged 45-65 years in good health and CMV-seropositive. Sequenced material: PBMCs. The chain couples TRBV6-5 to TRBJ2-3, with 8 positions matching TRBD1. The CDR3 is CASSYSRTGSTDTQYF. In DNA form, the CDR3 reads TGTGCCAGCAGTTACTCAAGGACAGGGAGCACAGATACGCAGTATTTT.